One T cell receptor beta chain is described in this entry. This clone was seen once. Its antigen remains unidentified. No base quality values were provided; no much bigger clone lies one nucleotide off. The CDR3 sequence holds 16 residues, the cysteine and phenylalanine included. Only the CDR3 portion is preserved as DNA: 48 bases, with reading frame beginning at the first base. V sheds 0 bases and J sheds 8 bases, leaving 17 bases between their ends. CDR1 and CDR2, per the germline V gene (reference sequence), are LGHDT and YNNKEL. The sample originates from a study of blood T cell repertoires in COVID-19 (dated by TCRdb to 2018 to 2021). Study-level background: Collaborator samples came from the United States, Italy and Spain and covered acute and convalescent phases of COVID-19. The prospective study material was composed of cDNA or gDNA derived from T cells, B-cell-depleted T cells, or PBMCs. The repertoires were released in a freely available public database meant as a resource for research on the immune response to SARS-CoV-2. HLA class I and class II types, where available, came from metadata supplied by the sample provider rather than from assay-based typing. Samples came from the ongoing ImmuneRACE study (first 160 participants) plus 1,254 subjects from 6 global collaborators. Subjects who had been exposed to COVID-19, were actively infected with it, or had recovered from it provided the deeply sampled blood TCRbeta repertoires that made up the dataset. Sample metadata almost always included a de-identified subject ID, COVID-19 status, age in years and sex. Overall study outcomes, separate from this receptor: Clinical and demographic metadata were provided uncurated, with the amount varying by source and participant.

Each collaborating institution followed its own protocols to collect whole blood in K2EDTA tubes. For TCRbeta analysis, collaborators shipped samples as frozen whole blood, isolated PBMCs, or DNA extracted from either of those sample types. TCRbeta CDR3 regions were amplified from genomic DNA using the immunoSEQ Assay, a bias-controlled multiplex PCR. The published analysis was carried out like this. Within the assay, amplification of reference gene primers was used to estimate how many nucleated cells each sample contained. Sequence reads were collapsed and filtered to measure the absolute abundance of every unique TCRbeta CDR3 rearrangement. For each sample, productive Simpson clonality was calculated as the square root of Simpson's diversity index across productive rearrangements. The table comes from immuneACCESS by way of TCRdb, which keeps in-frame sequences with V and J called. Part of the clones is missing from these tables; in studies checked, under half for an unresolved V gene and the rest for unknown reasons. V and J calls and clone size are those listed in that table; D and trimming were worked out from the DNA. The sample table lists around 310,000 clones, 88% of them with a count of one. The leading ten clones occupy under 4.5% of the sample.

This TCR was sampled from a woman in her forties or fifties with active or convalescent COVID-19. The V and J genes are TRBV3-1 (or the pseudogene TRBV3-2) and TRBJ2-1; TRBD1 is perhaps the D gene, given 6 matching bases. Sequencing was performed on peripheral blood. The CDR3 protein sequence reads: CASSQDAGALGDEQFF. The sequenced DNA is TGTGCCAGCAGCCAAGATGCAGGGGCTCTTGGCGATGAGCAGTTCTTC.